This TCR beta chain was profiled in a study of T-cell memory formation after mild COVID-19 (dated by TCRdb to the early 2020s). The study in broad terms: Most TCR sequence clusters were specific to one of the two donors. In two donors, T-cell clones that expanded and contracted after mild COVID-19 were tracked by sequencing TCRalpha and TCRbeta repertoires over time. Two young, previously healthy adult volunteers, one female and one male, were included in the cohort.

CDR1 SGHRS and CDR2 YFSETQ were looked up in the germline V gene. The V and J ends are trimmed by 0 bases and 8 bases, leaving 9 bases between them. The CDR3 holds 13 amino acids from the cysteine to the phenylalanine. This entry keeps only the CDR3 DNA: 39 bases, framed from base 1. Study-wide conclusions, independent of this receptor: The study covered only two mild cases, and larger cohorts including severe cases with pre-infection samples were considered necessary. SARS-CoV-2 specificity of the second-wave clones peaking on day 37 was not confirmed. Some responding clones were detected in pre-infection memory, which suggested that pre-existing cross-reactive memory T cells had joined the SARS-CoV-2 response. Contracting CD4+ clones were found mainly in CM and EM memory subsets, while CD8+ clones were enriched in EMRA. Clones contracting from day 15 to 85 had balanced CD4/CD8 phenotypes, while a second wave expanding from day 15 to 37 was biased towards CD4+.

Instrument used: Illumina NovaSeq 6000. cDNA libraries for TCRalpha and TCRbeta were prepared by 5'RACE using constant-segment primers, with sample barcodes and unique molecular identifiers added. RNA was extracted from every sample with Trizol reagent. Libraries were amplified in two PCR steps, with a second sample barcode and Illumina TruSeq adapters added in the second step. Libraries were sequenced on an Illumina NovaSeq with 2 x 150 bp paired-end reads. As for the original processing: With migec v1.2.7, reads were demultiplexed and then collapsed into UMI-guided consensus sequences. Using mixcr v2.1.11, UMI consensuses were aligned to TRA and TRB V and J templates and then assembled into clonotypes. A clonotype was counted as expanded or contracted only when both edgeR and NoisET called the clonotype significant, with the noise models trained on biological replicates. edgeR calls used a false discovery rate-adjusted p below 0.01 and a log2 fold-change threshold of 1. As an exploratory analysis of dynamics, max-normalized trajectories of the 1000 most abundant clonotypes were examined with PCA combined with hierarchical clustering. The CD4 or CD8 phenotype of responding clones was assigned using the separately sequenced CD4+ and CD8+ repertoires. TCRdb ran its own pipeline on the public reads, namely fastp trimming at Q25 and MiXCR clone calling, and kept in-frame beta chains. Rows are unified per CDR3 protein, each entry keeping the most common DNA and genes. The V and J calls, along with clone size, are taken from TCRdb and not from the paper's own processing. For this sample the table gives about 270,000 distinct CDR3 sequences, of which roughly 18% were detected only once. The ten largest make up roughly 23% of the sample.

Ficoll-Paque density gradient centrifugation was the method used to isolate PBMCs. This clonotype occurred a few times. Its antigen is currently not known. No base quality values were provided; no much bigger clone lies one nucleotide off. This chain joins TRBV5-1 to TRBJ2-1, and the D gene may be TRBD2, 5 bases matching. Specimen: PBMCs or a T cell subset sorted from them (not recorded which). This receptor was obtained from a man aged 18 to 30 who had mild COVID-19 (a few samples of this study predate the infection). The sample titles of this study are shuffled in the database, so cell type and time point are left out; the donor was told from shared clones. This receptor carries the CDR3 CASSLVGGHEQFF. The DNA sequence is given as TGCGCCAGCAGCTTGGTAGGAGGCCATGAGCAGTTCTTC.